The 27 T cell receptor beta chains below come from one sample, sequenced in a study of shared clonotypes between healthy human individuals. Measured with immunoSEQ multiplex PCR; TCRdb has only the in-frame clones, and not every one. The table records about 1 million clones, 75% to 80% of them present only once. Source material: memory CD4+ T cells from PBMCs. Subset described: CD45RA-negative fraction. Source of these receptors: a man between 18 and 29 years old in good health. Some clones in this sample may be carry-over from other donors' samples.

The chain joins TRBV5-1 to TRBJ2-1; 7 positions match TRBD2. Germline CDR1 reads SGHRS; CDR2 reads YFSETQ. Germline trimming cut 2 bases from V and 8 bases from J; bases unmatched to any gene: 1. The CDR3 contains 12 residues. CDR3 in DNA: TGCGCCAGCAGCTTCACTAGCGATGAGCAGTTCTTC. As protein: CASSFTSDEQFF.

The rearrangement joins TRBV10-3 to TRBJ1-5, with D tentatively TRBD1 (5 bases). The CDR3 has 14 residues. V dropped 5 bases and J dropped 1 base, with 9 bases sitting between them. Looked up from germline, CDR1 is ENHRY and CDR2 is SYGVKD. The CDR3 nucleotides are TGTGCCATCAGTAGGGACGCAAGCAATCAGCCCCAGCATTTT. This gives the protein CAISRDASNQPQHF.

The rearrangement uses TRBV4-3 and TRBJ1-2; TRBD1 might be the D (6 bases). In germline, CDR1 is LGHNA, CDR2 YSLEER. Trimming shortened V by 1 base and J by 7 bases, and 13 bases separated the two germline ends. CDR3 length: 14 residues. DNA of the CDR3: TGCGCCAGCAGCCAAGCGGGGGCGAGGGGTGGCTACACCTTC. It translates to CASSQAGARGGYTF.

The chain uses TRBV27 and TRBJ2-1, with TRBD1 matching over 8 bases. V lost 2 bases to trimming and J lost 3 bases; unmatched junction nucleotides: 3. This CDR3 contains 15 residues. The germline CDR1 and CDR2 sequences are MNHEY and SMNVEV (reference sequence). CDR3 residues: CASSLKTGVYNEQFF. CDR3 in DNA: TGTGCCAGCAGTTTAAAGACAGGGGTCTACAATGAGCAGTTCTTC.

The chain recombines TRBV5-1 with TRBJ2-5; D might be TRBD1 (5 bases). The CDR3 is 14 residues long. From germline, CDR1 is SGHRS and CDR2 YFSETQ. The V gene lost 0 bases and the J gene lost 3 bases, with 9 bases spanning the gap. The CDR3 reads CASSLGPREETQYF. The CDR3 DNA reads TGCGCCAGCAGCTTGGGTCCCAGGGAAGAGACCCAGTACTTC. Drawing the rest from reference TRBV5-1 and TRBJ2-5, the complete variable domain is KAGVTQTPRYLIKTRGQQVTLSCSPISGHRSVSWYQQTPGQGLQFLFEYFSETQRNKGNFPGRFSGRQFSNSRSEMNVSTLELGDSALYLCASSLGPREETQYFGPGTRLLVL.

The chain has TRBV6-1 and TRBJ2-7; a weak D match, TRBD2 (8 bases). Trimming shortened V by 4 bases and J by 2 bases, and 18 bases separated the two germline ends. CDR3 size: 16 residues. Germline V gene sequence: CDR1 MNHNS, CDR2 SASEGT. The CDR3 loop reads CASSATGGTVPYEQYF. CDR3 in DNA: TGTGCCAGCAGTGCGACGGGGGGGACAGTACCCTACGAGCAGTACTTC.

This clone was seen just once. In the same sample, other DNA sequences code for this CDR3. The CDR3 sequence is CASSVEAATDTQYF. The CDR3 DNA follows: TGTGCCAGCAGCGTAGAAGCAGCCACAGATACGCAGTATTTT. The chain has TRBV9 and TRBJ2-3; D is uncertain. The CDR3 loop spans 14 amino acids. Germline V gene sequence: CDR1 SGDLS, CDR2 YYNGEE. V was trimmed by 0 bases and J by 2 bases, leaving 7 bases between them. Full variable domain (rest looked up from reference TRBV9 and TRBJ2-3): DSGVTQTPKHLITATGQRVTLRCSPRSGDLSVYWYQQSLDQGLQFLIQYYNGEERAKGNILERFSAQQFPDLHSELNLSSLELGDSALYFCASSVEAATDTQYFGPGTRLTVL.

The chain couples TRBV15 to TRBJ1-5, with a weak D call TRBD1 (5 bases). Per the germline V gene, CDR1 is LNHNV and CDR2 is YYDKDF (reference sequence). The V end lost 4 bases, the J end lost 8 bases, and 21 bases lay between the germline ends. This CDR3 region has 16 residues. The CDR3 DNA is TGTGCCACCAGCAAAACCGGGACTTACCTTGTTGAGCCCCAGCATTTT. Residues: CATSKTGTYLVEPQHF.

This clone came up a few times. The rearrangement joins TRBV5-1 to TRBJ1-2; 8 nucleotides align to TRBD1. This CDR3 spans 15 amino acids. CDR1 SGHRS and CDR2 YFSETQ come from the germline V gene. V shed 4 bases and J 4 bases; nucleotides not matched to a gene: 9. The CDR3 DNA is TGCGCCAGCAGCCTGACAGGGGAAAATAGCTATGGCTACACCTTC. It is translated as CASSLTGENSYGYTF.

The V and J genes are TRBV10-3 and TRBJ2-5; D gene unclear. CDR1 is ENHRY and CDR2 is SYGVKD in the germline V gene. V lost 8 bases and J 1 base, leaving 14 bases between the germline ends. This CDR3 region has 14 residues. CDR3 sequence (DNA): TGTGCCATCGCCCGACAACCTAGCCAAGAGACCCAGTACTTC. Translation gives CAIARQPSQETQYF.

As to this clone: A read error may produce the germline difference seen at one junction end. The sample has other DNA sequences that encode this CDR3 too. The chain is built from TRBV7-9 and TRBJ2-1, with 8 bases matching TRBD2. Germline V gives CDR1 SEHNR, CDR2 FQNEAQ (reference sequence). The CDR3 extends over 15 amino acids. The CDR3 coding sequence is TGTGCCAGCAGTTTAGGCACTAGCGGCTACAATGAGCAGTTCTTC. Protein product: CASSLGTSGYNEQFF.

For the CDR3, the DNA is TGTGCCAGTAGTCGGACAGCCTACGACGCGTATGGCTACACCTTC. Translated, it gives CASSRTAYDAYGYTF. The V call is TRBV19, the J call TRBJ1-2, with D possibly matching TRBD1 (6 bases). The CDR3 has 15 residues. Germline-derived CDR1 and CDR2 are LNHDA and SQIVND (reference sequence). Trimming stripped 5 bases from V and 5 bases from J, with 18 bases between. The complete variable domain, with remaining parts taken from reference TRBV19 and TRBJ1-2, reads DGGITQSPKYLFRKEGQNVTLSCEQNLNHDAMYWYRQDPGQGLRLIYYSQIVNDFQKGDIAEGYSVSREKKESFPLTVTSAQKNPTAFYLCASSRTAYDAYGYTFGSGTRLTVV.

The CDR3 region is CASLQPGDRGLTDTQYF. The DNA for the CDR3 is TGTGCCAGCCTCCAACCGGGGGACAGGGGGCTGACAGATACGCAGTATTTT. The rearrangement links TRBV28 to TRBJ2-3; TRBD1 matches at 12 bases. The J segment lost 3 bases and the V segment lost 8 bases, leaving 12 bases of the junction unmatched. Germline assignment: CDR1 MDHEN and CDR2 SYDVKM. This CDR3 is 17 amino acids long.

About this clone itself: Other DNA sequences in this sample translate to the same CDR3. The chain employs TRBV11-2 and TRBJ1-2; D possibly corresponds to TRBD1 (6 bases). V dropped 1 base and J dropped 2 bases, with 8 bases sitting between them. Germline V gives CDR1 SGHAT, CDR2 FQNNGV. This CDR3 contains 14 residues. Here the CDR3 reads CASSLAGQNYGYTF. In DNA, the CDR3 is TGTGCCAGCAGCTTAGCCGGACAGAACTATGGCTACACCTTC.

This chain connects TRBV5-1 to TRBJ1-4, with a tentative D call TRBD1 (5 bases). CDR1 SGHRS and CDR2 YFSETQ come from the germline V gene. V lost 3 bases and J lost 4, with 10 bases in between. The CDR3 runs 14 residues. CDR3 sequence (DNA): TGCGCCAGCAGCTCGGACACTCGTAATGAAAAACTGTTTTTT. Amino acids: CASSSDTRNEKLFF. Filled out from reference TRBV5-1 and TRBJ1-4, the complete variable domain reads KAGVTQTPRYLIKTRGQQVTLSCSPISGHRSVSWYQQTPGQGLQFLFEYFSETQRNKGNFPGRFSGRQFSNSRSEMNVSTLELGDSALYLCASSSDTRNEKLFFGSGTQLSVL.

The chain combines TRBV15 with TRBJ2-7; D is possibly TRBD1 or TRBD2 (6 bases each). Trimming left V 1 base short and J 4 bases short, with 8 bases between. This CDR3 is built from 13 residues. CDR1 and CDR2 (germline): LNHNV, YYDKDF (reference sequence). CDR3 residues: CATSRVGGYEQYF. CDR3 nucleotide sequence: TGTGCCACCAGCAGAGTAGGGGGGTACGAGCAGTACTTC.

Of note for this clone: The same CDR3 also results from other DNA sequences found in this sample. The chain joins TRBV9 to TRBJ2-7; the D gene is possibly TRBD2 (6 bases). Germline V gives CDR1 SGDLS, CDR2 YYNGEE. V lost 3 bases to trimming and J lost 2 bases, with 15 bases between them. CDR3 length: 15 residues. The CDR3 region is CASSGRGSGTYEQYF. The DNA for the CDR3 is TGTGCCAGCAGCGGCCGGGGTAGCGGTACCTACGAGCAGTACTTC. Complete variable domain (other parts from reference TRBV9 and TRBJ2-7): DSGVTQTPKHLITATGQRVTLRCSPRSGDLSVYWYQQSLDQGLQFLIQYYNGEERAKGNILERFSAQQFPDLHSELNLSSLELGDSALYFCASSGRGSGTYEQYFGPGTRLTVT.

The chain employs TRBV5-4 and TRBJ1-2; 9 bases are a match to TRBD1. Losses at the gene ends were 4 bases for V and 4 bases for J; bases not matched to a gene: 11. Looked up from germline, CDR1 is SGHNT and CDR2 is YYREEE (reference sequence). The CDR3 contains 16 residues. The CDR3 protein is CASSSRTGVWVYGYTF. The CDR3 nucleotides are TGTGCCAGCAGCAGTCGGACAGGGGTCTGGGTCTATGGCTACACCTTC.

J is TRBJ1-2 and V is TRBV2; D is uncertain. CDR3 length equals 13 residues. V lost 3 bases and J 4 bases, leaving 9 bases between the germline ends. Germline CDR1 reads SNHLY; CDR2 reads FYNNEI. The DNA for the CDR3 is TGTGCCAGCAGTGAGCTCAGGCCCTATGGCTACACCTTC. Translating it yields CASSELRPYGYTF.

This clone was seen ten or more times. CDR3 residues: CASSPSSSFFSYNEQFF. The CDR3 bases are TGCGCCAGCAGCCCCTCGAGCAGTTTCTTCTCCTACAATGAGCAGTTCTTC. The chain is built from TRBV5-1 and TRBJ2-1; D uncertain. Germline CDR1 and CDR2: SGHRS and YFSETQ. The CDR3 contains 17 residues. V shed 4 bases and J shed 0 bases, with 17 bases lying between them.

The rearrangement uses TRBV18 and TRBJ2-7, with 7 bases aligning to TRBD2. V shed 8 bases and J 3 bases; nucleotides not matched to a gene: 10. This CDR3 spans 14 amino acids. Germline V lookup: CDR1 KGHSH, CDR2 LQKENI. DNA of the CDR3: TGTGCCAGCAAACCCACCGGGACTAACTACGAGCAGTACTTC. As protein: CASKPTGTNYEQYF.

In its sample, this clone was seen once. The gene calls are TRBV5-4 and TRBJ1-2, with 12 bases lining up with TRBD1. J was trimmed by 1 base and V by 6 bases; bases with no gene match: 4. The CDR3 is 15 residues long. Germline V gives CDR1 SGHNT, CDR2 YYREEE (reference sequence). The CDR3 coding sequence is TGTGCCAGCAAGGGGACAGGGGGCAGTAACTATGGCTACACCTTC. Amino acid sequence: CASKGTGGSNYGYTF.

The J gene is TRBJ2-1, the V gene TRBV18; 7 nucleotides line up with TRBD2. Germline CDR1 and CDR2: KGHSH and LQKENI. V lost 0 bases to trimming and J lost 0 bases; unmatched junction nucleotides: 2. The CDR3 has 16 residues. CDR3 DNA: TGTGCCAGCTCACCACCGGGAGGGAGCTCCTACAATGAGCAGTTCTTC. Translated, it gives CASSPPGGSSYNEQFF.

J is TRBJ2-1 and V is TRBV21-1; TRBD1 was called by the table and not checked on the DNA. TRBV21-1 is assigned pseudogene status. The CDR3 runs 15 residues. CDR3 bases: TGTGCCAGCAGGGGCCATCCCCCTTCTTACAATGAGCAGTTCTTC. Amino acids: CASRGHPPSYNEQFF.

In its sample, this clone was seen once. This CDR3 is also generated by other DNA sequences in the sample. This chain joins TRBV27 and TRBJ2-3; 7 bases are shared with TRBD1. From germline, CDR1 is MNHEY and CDR2 SMNVEV (reference sequence). Germline trimming cut 4 bases from V and 3 bases from J; bases unmatched to any gene: 1. The CDR3 length is 13 residues. The CDR3 protein is CASSSRGTDTQYF. The CDR3 DNA reads TGTGCCAGCAGTTCCAGGGGGACAGATACGCAGTATTTT.

This clone is a singleton in its sample. V gene TRBV5-1 combines with J gene TRBJ1-2; D gene ambiguous. This CDR3 has 13 residues. V lost 4 bases, J lost 7 bases, and 14 bases lay in between. Per germline, CDR1 SGHRS and CDR2 YFSETQ. The CDR3 reads CASSIAGFGGYTF. The CDR3, as DNA: TGCGCCAGCAGCATCGCGGGGTTCGGTGGCTACACCTTC.

The V and J genes are TRBV30 and TRBJ1-6, with D uncertain. CDR3 size: 14 residues. V gave up 4 bases and J gave up 10 bases, with 17 bases separating them. Germline CDR1 is GTSNPN and CDR2 is SVGIG (reference sequence). In DNA, the CDR3 is TGTGCCTGGATGCCATTGGAGGGAAAGTCACCCCTCCACTTT. It codes for CAWMPLEGKSPLHF.